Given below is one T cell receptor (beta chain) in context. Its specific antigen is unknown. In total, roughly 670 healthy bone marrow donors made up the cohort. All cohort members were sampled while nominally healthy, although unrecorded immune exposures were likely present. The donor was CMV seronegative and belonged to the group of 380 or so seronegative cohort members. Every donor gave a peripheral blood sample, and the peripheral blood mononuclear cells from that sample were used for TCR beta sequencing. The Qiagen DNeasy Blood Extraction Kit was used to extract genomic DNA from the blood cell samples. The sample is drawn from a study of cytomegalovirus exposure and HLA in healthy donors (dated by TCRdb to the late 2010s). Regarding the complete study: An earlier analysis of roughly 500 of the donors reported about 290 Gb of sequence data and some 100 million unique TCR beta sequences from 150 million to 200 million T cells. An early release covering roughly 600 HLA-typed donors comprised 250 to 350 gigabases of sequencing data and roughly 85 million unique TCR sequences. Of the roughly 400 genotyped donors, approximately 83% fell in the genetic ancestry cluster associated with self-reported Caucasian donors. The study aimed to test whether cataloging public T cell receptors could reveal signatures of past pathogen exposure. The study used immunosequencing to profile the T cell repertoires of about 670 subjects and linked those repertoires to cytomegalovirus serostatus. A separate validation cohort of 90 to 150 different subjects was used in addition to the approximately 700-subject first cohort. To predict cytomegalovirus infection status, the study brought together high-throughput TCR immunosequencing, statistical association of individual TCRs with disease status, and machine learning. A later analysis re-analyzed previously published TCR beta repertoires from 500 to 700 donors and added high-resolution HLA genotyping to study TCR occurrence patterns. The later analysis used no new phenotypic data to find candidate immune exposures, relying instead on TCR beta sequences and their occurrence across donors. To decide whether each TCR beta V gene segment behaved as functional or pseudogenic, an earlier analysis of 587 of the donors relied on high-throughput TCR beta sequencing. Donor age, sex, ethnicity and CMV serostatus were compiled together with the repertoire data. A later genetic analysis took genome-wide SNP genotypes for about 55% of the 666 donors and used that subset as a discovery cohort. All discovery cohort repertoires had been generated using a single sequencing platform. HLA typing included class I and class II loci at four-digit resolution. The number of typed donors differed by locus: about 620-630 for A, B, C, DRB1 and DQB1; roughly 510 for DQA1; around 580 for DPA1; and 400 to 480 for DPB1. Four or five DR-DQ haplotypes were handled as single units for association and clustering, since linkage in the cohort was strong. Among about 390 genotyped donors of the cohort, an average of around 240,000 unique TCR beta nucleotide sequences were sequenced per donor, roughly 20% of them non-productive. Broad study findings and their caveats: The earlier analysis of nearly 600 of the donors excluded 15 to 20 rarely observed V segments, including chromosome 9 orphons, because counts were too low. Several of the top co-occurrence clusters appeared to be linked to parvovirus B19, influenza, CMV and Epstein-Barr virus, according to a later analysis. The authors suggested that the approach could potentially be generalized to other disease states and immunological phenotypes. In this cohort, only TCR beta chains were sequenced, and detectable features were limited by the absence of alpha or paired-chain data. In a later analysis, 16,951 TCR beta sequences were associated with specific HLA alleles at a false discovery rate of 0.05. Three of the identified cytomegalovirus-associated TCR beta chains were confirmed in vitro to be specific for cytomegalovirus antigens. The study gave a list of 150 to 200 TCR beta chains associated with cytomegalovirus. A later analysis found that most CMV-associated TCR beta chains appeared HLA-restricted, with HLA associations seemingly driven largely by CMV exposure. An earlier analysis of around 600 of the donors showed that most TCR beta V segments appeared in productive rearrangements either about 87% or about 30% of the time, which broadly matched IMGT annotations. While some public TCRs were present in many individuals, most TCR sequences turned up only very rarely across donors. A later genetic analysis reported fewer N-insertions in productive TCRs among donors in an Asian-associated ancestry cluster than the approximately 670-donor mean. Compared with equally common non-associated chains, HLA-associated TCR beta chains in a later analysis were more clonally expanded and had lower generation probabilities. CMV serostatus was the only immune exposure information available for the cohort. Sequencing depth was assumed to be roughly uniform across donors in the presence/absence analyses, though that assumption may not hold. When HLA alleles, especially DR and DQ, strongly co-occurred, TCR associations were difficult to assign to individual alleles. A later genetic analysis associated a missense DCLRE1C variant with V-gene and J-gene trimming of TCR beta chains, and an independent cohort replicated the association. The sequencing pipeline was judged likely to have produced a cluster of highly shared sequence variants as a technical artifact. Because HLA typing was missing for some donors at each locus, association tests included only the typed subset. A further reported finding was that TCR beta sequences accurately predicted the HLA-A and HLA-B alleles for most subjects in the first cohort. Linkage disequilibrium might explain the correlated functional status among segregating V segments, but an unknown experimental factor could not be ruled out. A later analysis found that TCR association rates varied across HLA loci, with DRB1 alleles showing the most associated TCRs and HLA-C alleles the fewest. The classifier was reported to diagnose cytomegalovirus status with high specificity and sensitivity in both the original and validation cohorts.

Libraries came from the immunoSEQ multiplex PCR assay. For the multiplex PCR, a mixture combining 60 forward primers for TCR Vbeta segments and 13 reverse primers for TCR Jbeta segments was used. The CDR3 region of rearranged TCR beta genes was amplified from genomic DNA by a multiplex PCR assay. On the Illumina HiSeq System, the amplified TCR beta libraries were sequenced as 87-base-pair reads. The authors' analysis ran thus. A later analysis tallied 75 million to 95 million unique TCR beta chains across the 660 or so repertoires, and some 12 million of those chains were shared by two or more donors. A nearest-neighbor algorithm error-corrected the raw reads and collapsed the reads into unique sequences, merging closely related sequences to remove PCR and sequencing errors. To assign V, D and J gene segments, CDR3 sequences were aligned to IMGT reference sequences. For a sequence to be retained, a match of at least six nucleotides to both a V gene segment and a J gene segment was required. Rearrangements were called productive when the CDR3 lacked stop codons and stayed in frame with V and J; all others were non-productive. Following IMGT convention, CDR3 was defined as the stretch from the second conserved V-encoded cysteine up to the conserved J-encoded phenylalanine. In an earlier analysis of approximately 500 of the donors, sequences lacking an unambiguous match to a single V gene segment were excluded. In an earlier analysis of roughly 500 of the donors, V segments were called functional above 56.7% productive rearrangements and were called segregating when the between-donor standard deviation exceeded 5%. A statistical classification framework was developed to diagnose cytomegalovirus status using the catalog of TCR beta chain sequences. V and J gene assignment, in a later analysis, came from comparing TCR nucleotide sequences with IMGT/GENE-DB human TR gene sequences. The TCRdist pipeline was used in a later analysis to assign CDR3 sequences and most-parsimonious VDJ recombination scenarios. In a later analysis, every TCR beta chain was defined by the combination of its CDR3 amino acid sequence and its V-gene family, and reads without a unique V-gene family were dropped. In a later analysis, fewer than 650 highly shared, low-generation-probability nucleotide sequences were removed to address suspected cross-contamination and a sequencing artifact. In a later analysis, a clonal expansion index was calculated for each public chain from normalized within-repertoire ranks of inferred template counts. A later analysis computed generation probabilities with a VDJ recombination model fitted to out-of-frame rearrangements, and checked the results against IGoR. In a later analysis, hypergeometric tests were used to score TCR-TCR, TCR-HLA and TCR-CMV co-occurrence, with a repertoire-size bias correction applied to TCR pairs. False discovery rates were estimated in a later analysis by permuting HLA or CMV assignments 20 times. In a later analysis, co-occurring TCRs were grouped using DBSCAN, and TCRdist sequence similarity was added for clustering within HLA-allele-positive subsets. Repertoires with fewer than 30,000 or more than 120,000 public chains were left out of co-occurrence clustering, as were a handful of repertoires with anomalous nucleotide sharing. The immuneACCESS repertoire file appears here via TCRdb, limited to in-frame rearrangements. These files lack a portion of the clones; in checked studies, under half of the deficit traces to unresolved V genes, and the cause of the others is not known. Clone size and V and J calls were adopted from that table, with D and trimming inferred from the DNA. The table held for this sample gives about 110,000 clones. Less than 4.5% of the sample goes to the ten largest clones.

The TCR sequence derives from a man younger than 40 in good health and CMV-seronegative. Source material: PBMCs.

Here is the DNA: TGTGCCAGCAGTTCTATTTTAATCCCTTATGGCTACACCTTC. This gives the protein CASSSILIPYGYTF. The chain is encoded by TRBV28 joined to TRBJ1-2; no D gene call is confident. The V end loses 4 bases and the J end loses 5 bases, and a stretch of 14 bases separates them. The germline V gene gives CDR1 as MDHEN and CDR2 as SYDVKM. The CDR3 runs 14 residues from the cysteine to the phenylalanine. Left in the record is the CDR3 DNA by itself, 42 bases read in frame from the first base.